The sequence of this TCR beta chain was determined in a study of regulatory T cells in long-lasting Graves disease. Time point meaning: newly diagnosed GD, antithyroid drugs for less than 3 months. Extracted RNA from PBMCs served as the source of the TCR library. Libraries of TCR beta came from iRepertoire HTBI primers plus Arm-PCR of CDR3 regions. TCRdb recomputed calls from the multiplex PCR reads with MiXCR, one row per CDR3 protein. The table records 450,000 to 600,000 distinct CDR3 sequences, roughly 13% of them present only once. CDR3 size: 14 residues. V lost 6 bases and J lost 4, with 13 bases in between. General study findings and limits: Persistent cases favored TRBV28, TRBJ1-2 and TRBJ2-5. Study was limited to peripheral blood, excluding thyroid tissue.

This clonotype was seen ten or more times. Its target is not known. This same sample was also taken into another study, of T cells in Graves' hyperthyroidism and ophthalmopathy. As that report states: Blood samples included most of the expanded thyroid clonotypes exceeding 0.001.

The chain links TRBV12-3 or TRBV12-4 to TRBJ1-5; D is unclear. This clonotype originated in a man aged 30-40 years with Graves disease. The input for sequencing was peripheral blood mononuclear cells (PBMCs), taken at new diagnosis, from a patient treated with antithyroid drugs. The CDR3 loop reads CASSSSKRNQPQHF. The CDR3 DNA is TGTGCCAGCAGCTCGAGTAAGCGAAATCAGCCCCAGCATTTT.